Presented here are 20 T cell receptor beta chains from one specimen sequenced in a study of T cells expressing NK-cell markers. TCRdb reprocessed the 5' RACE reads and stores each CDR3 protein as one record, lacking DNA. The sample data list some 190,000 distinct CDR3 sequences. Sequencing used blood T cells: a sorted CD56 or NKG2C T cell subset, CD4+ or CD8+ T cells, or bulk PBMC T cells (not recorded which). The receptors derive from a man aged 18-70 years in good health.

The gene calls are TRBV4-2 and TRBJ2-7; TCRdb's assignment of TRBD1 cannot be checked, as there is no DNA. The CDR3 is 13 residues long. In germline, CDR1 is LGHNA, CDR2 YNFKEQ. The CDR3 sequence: CASSLNRIGEQYF.

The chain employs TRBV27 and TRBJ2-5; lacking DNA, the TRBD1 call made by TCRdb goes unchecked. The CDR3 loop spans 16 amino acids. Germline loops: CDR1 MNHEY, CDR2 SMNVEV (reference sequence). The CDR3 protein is CASSPGARPGGETQYF.

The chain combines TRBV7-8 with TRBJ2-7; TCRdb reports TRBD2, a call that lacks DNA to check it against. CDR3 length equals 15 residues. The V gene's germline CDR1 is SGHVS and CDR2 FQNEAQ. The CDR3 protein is CASSLWRSQSYEQYF.

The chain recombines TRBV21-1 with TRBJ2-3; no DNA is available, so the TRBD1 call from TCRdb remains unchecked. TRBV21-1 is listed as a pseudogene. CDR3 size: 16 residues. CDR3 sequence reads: CASSTDRGRVTDTQYF.

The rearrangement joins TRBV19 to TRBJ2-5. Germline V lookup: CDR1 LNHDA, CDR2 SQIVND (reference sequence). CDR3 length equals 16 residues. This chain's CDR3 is CASSTGQGIFYETQYF.

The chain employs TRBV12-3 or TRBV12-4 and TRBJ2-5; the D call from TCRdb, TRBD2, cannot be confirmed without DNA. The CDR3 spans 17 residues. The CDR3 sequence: CASSMRWQRGGYETQYF.

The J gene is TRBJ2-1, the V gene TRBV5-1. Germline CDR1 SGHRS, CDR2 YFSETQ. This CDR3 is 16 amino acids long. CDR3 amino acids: CASSHSTGSSYNEQFF. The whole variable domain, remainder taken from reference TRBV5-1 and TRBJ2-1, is KAGVTQTPRYLIKTRGQQVTLSCSPISGHRSVSWYQQTPGQGLQFLFEYFSETQRNKGNFPGRFSGRQFSNSRSEMNVSTLELGDSALYLCASSHSTGSSYNEQFFGPGTRLTVL.

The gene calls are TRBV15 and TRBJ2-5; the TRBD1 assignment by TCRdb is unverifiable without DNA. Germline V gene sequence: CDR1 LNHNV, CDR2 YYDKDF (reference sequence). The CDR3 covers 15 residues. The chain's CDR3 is CATSSQGAYQETQYF.

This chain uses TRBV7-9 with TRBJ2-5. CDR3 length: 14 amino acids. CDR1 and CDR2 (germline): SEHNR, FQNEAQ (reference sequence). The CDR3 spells CASSVPGYEETQYF.

CDR3 in amino acids: CAISSVLREAFF. The chain is built from TRBV10-3 and TRBJ1-1. The CDR3 totals 12 residues. In germline, CDR1 is ENHRY, CDR2 SYGVKD.

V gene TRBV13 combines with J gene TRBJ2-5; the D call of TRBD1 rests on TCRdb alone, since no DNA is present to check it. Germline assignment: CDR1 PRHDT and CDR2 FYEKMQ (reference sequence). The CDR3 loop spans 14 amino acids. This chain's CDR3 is CAANPIGGQETQYF.

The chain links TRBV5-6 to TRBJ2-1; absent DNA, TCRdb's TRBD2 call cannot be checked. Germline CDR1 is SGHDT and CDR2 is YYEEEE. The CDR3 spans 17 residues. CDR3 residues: CASSGETSGGPWNEQFF.

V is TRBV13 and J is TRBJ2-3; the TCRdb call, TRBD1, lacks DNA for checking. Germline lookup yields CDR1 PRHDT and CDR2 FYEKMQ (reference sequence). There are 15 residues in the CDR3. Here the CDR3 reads CASLNSDKNTDTQYF.

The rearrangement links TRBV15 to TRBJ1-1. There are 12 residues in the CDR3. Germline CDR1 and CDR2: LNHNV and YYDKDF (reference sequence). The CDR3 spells CATKSGNTEAFF.

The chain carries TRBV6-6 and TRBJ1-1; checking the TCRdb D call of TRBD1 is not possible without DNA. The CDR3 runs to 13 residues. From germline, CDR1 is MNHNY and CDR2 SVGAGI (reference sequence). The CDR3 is CASKDRGSAEAFF.

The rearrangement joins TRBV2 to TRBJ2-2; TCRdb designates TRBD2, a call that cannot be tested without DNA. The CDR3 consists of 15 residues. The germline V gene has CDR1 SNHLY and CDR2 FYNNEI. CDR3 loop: CASSGGLALTGELFF.

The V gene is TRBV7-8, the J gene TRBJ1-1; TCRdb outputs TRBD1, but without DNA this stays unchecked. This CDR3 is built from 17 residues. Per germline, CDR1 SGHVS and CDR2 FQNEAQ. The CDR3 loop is CASSLGQGLKGNTEAFF.

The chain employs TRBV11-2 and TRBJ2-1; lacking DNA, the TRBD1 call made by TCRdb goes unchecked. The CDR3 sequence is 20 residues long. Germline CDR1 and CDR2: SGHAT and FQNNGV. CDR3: CASSLVVGGPYYAFDNEQFF. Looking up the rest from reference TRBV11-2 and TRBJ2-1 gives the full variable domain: EAGVAQSPRYKIIEKRQSVAFWCNPISGHATLYWYQQILGQGPKLLIQFQNNGVVDDSQLPKDRFSAERLKGVDSTLKIQPAKLEDSAVYLCASSLVVGGPYYAFDNEQFFGPGTRLTVL.

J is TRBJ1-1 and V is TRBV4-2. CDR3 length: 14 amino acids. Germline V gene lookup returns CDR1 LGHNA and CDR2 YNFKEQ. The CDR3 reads CASSQFDTGTEAFF.

CDR3 loop: CATSRDRRDRNTEAFF. V and J are TRBV15 and TRBJ1-1; checking the TCRdb D call of TRBD1 is not possible without DNA. The germline V gene has CDR1 LNHNV and CDR2 YYDKDF (reference sequence). The CDR3 spans 16 residues.